This is a list of T cell receptor beta chains from one sample in a study of blood T cell repertoires in COVID-19. Sequencing used immunoSEQ multiplex PCR; TCRdb keeps in-frame clones, though not all of them. The sample consists of a few hundred thousand clones, around 83% of them appearing once. Source material: peripheral blood. These receptors came from a man under 40 who had recovered from COVID-19. CDR3s include the opening cysteine and the closing phenylalanine or tryptophan. The D gene is left open where the match is weak. Clone sizes are given selectively: once, few, many, or a class where the clone is expanded.

>.|.|TRBJ1-1|TRBV7-2
CASSLGVGRSDTEAFF
TGTGCCAGCAGCCTCGGTGTGGGCCGAAGTGACACTGAAGCTTTCTTT
>.|.|TRBJ2-3|TRBV5-8
CASSLGVATGFLRTDTQYF
TGTGCCAGCAGCTTAGGCGTGGCGACGGGGTTTCTGAGGACAGATACGCAGTATTTT
>.|TRBD1|TRBJ2-1|TRBV19
CASSIQGAYNEQFF
TGTGCCAGTAGTATCCAGGGGGCTTACAATGAGCAGTTCTTC
>once|.|TRBJ2-1|TRBV7-9
CASSLVRSTDRIDNEQFF
TGTGCCAGCAGCTTAGTACGCTCGACAGACAGGATCGACAATGAGCAGTTCTTC
>.|TRBD1|TRBJ2-3|TRBV19
CASSSGQGFKGADTQYF
TGTGCCAGTAGCTCGGGACAGGGATTTAAGGGGGCAGATACGCAGTATTTT
>.|TRBD1|TRBJ1-1|TRBV6-5
CASSSGQGAEAFF
TGTGCCAGCAGTTCGGGACAGGGGGCTGAAGCTTTCTTT
>few|.|TRBJ1-2|TRBV5-6
CASSSLGTSNYGYTF
TGTGCCAGCAGCTCCCTCGGGACATCGAACTATGGCTACACCTTC
>.|.|TRBJ2-3|TRBV11-2
CASSPRLTKNTDTQYF
TGTGCCAGCAGCCCCAGGTTGACTAAGAACACAGATACGCAGTATTTT
>.|.|TRBJ1-1|TRBV6-5
CASSPGHPNTEAFF
TGTGCCAGCAGTCCGGGACATCCGAACACTGAAGCTTTCTTT
>.|TRBD1|TRBJ1-2|TRBV6-5
CATLRQGSNYGYTF
TGTGCCACCTTGCGACAGGGGTCTAACTATGGCTACACCTTC
>few|.|TRBJ1-1|TRBV19
CASSSSEGPTEAFF
TGTGCCAGTTCATCCTCGGAGGGGCCAACTGAAGCTTTCTTT
>.|TRBD1|TRBJ1-5|TRBV28
CASSPQTGGINQPQHF
TGTGCCAGCAGTCCGCAGACAGGGGGGATAAATCAGCCCCAGCATTTT
>.|.|TRBJ1-5|TRBV28
CASSLRRQGGRSNQPQHF
TGTGCCAGCAGTTTAAGGCGTCAGGGTGGACGTAGCAATCAGCCCCAGCATTTT
>.|TRBD1|TRBJ1-5|TRBV6-4
CASSQNRDRAYQPQHF
TGTGCCAGCAGCCAAAACCGGGACAGGGCCTATCAGCCCCAGCATTTT
>.|.|TRBJ1-2|TRBV28
CASSLDIYGYTF
TGTGCCAGCAGTTTAGACATATATGGCTACACCTTC
>.|.|TRBJ2-4|TRBV11-2
CASTSHPSGNIQYF
TGTGCCAGCACTTCCCACCCTTCGGGAAACATTCAGTACTTC
>.|.|TRBJ1-5|TRBV7-2
CASSSLAVGVGQPQHF
TGTGCCAGCAGTTCCTTGGCGGTAGGGGTTGGCCAGCCCCAGCATTTT
>.|.|TRBJ1-6|TRBV27
CASTNDYTGGLGSPLHF
TGTGCCAGCACCAACGACTATACCGGGGGGCTTGGTTCACCCCTCCACTTT
>once|.|TRBJ2-2|TRBV18
CASSPRSVSMEFGGELFF
TGTGCCAGCTCACCTCGGTCGGTGTCAATGGAGTTCGGTGGGGAGCTGTTTTTT
>.|TRBD1|TRBJ2-7|TRBV11-2
CASSNLRTGFREQYF
TGTGCCAGCAGCAACCTTCGGACAGGGTTTCGCGAGCAGTACTTC
>.|TRBD1|TRBJ1-3|TRBV7-9
CASSLGQGLAGNTIYF
TGTGCCAGCAGCTTAGGACAGGGGTTGGCTGGAAACACCATATATTTT
>.|.|TRBJ2-3|TRBV9
CASSVFLGDTQYF
TGTGCCAGCAGCGTATTTCTCGGGGATACGCAGTATTTT
>.|TRBD1|TRBJ1-2|TRBV6-5
CASRAPGQVNGYTF
TGTGCCAGCAGGGCCCCCGGACAGGTTAATGGCTACACCTTC
>.|.|TRBJ2-2|TRBV7-2
CASSVQGFTGELFF
TGTGCCAGCAGCGTACAGGGTTTCACCGGGGAGCTGTTTTTT
>.|TRBD1|TRBJ1-5|TRBV2
CASRGQAEKGQPQHF
TGTGCCAGCAGAGGACAGGCGGAGAAAGGTCAGCCCCAGCATTTT
>.|TRBD1|TRBJ2-4|TRBV6-6
CASSLDGTGAWAEYF
TGTGCCAGCAGTCTCGACGGGACAGGGGCTTGGGCTGAGTACTTC
>.|TRBD1|TRBJ1-2|TRBV19
CASSRDSTGTVGYGYTF
TGTGCCAGTAGTAGAGACTCGACAGGGACGGTGGGCTATGGCTACACCTTC
>.|.|TRBJ2-3|TRBV11-2
CASSLASYWGEDTQYF
TGTGCCAGCAGCTTAGCGTCCTATTGGGGGGAGGATACGCAGTATTTT
>.|.|TRBJ2-7|TRBV6-5
CASTGGETYEQYF
TGTGCCAGCACGGGGGGCGAAACCTACGAGCAGTACTTC
>.|.|TRBJ2-3|TRBV24-1
CATSGQGTDTQYF
TGTGCCACCAGTGGACAGGGCACAGATACGCAGTATTTT
>.|.|TRBJ1-1|TRBV5-4
CASSLESWGRGEAFF
TGTGCCAGCAGCTTGGAGAGTTGGGGCAGGGGTGAAGCTTTCTTT
>.|.|TRBJ1-4|TRBV5-4
CASSSGDRGRGEKLFF
TGTGCCAGCAGCTCAGGGGACCGGGGACGAGGAGAAAAACTGTTTTTT
>.|.|TRBJ1-6|TRBV12-3/TRBV12-4
CASSLRTASPLHF
TGTGCCAGCAGTCTGAGGACTGCTTCACCCCTCCACTTT
>few|.|TRBJ2-5|TRBV11-1
CASSLLAQETQYF
TGTGCCAGCAGCTTACTAGCGCAAGAGACCCAGTACTTC
>.|.|TRBJ1-1|TRBV3-1/TRBV3-2
CASSQPPGTEAFF
TGTGCCAGCAGCCAACCTCCGGGGACTGAAGCTTTCTTT
>.|.|TRBJ2-2|TRBV11-2
CASSLGAWTGELFF
TGTGCCAGCAGCTTAGGGGCGTGGACCGGGGAGCTGTTTTTT
>.|.|TRBJ2-7|TRBV5-6
CASSLGSLHYEQYF
TGTGCCAGCAGCTTGGGTAGCTTGCACTACGAGCAGTACTTC
>.|.|TRBJ1-1|TRBV27
CASRGQITEAFF
TGTGCCAGCAGAGGACAGATCACTGAAGCTTTCTTT
>.|TRBD2|TRBJ2-3|TRBV7-2
CASSLSGGVGTDTQYF
TGTGCCAGCAGCTTATCGGGAGGGGTCGGTACAGATACGCAGTATTTT
>.|.|TRBJ2-3|TRBV7-3
CASSLSARDTQYF
TGTGCCAGCAGCTTAAGCGCCCGAGATACGCAGTATTTT
>.|TRBD1|TRBJ1-5|TRBV5-1
CASSTNGQDQPQHF
TGCGCCAGCAGCACCAACGGACAGGATCAGCCCCAGCATTTT
>.|.|TRBJ1-1|TRBV9
CASSVAPGMNTEAFF
TGTGCCAGCAGCGTAGCACCAGGAATGAACACTGAAGCTTTCTTT
>.|.|TRBJ1-2|TRBV5-4
CASKRENYGYTF
TGTGCCAGCAAGAGAGAAAACTATGGCTACACCTTC
>.|.|TRBJ2-1|TRBV5-1
CASSPGVAPYSSYNEQFF
TGCGCCAGCAGCCCCGGGGTAGCGCCATATAGCTCCTACAATGAGCAGTTCTTC
>.|TRBD1|TRBJ1-6|TRBV28
CASSSPGQGFYNSPLHF
TGTGCCAGCAGCTCTCCCGGACAGGGGTTCTATAATTCACCCCTCCACTTT
>.|TRBD1|TRBJ2-2|TRBV7-3
CASSSLPGGNTGELFF
TGTGCCAGCAGCTCGCTCCCAGGGGGGAACACCGGGGAGCTGTTTTTT
>few|.|TRBJ2-7|TRBV18
CASSPRRLEQYF
TGTGCCAGCTCACCTAGGAGGCTCGAGCAGTACTTC
>.|TRBD2|TRBJ2-3|TRBV5-4
CASSSPSGPNTDTQYF
TGTGCCAGCAGCTCCCCTAGCGGGCCGAACACAGATACGCAGTATTTT
>.|.|TRBJ2-2|TRBV6-6
CASSYGANTGELFF
TGTGCCAGCAGTTACGGGGCAAACACCGGGGAGCTGTTTTTT
>.|.|TRBJ2-7|TRBV27
CASSLLAGALSYEQYF
TGTGCCAGCAGTTTACTGGCGGGGGCCCTCTCCTACGAGCAGTACTTC
>.|.|TRBJ2-3|TRBV7-8
CASSLGYVRDTQYF
TGTGCCAGCAGCTTGGGCTACGTTAGGGATACGCAGTATTTT